This T cell receptor beta chain appears in the sequencing data of a study of shared clonotypes between healthy human individuals. Study-level findings and limits: Researchers found naive subsets generally carried larger estimated richness than memory subsets. Sample collection involved blood only; tissue repertoires are likely different.

In the case of this clone: What it recognizes is unknown.

Every immunoSEQ plate was one replicate of a subset's evenly spread DNA. Sequencing used immunoSEQ multiplex PCR; TCRdb keeps in-frame clones, though not all of them. The sample shows roughly 300,000 clones, around 86% of them seen only once. Germline CDR1 and CDR2: MNHEY and SVGAGI. V shed 0 bases and J shed 1 base, with 10 bases lying between them. The CDR3 is 15 residues long. The material sequenced was memory CD8+ T cells sorted from blood. Subset meaning: CD45RO+ cells pooled with CCR7-negative TemRA cells. This TCR came from a man younger than 35 in good health. The V call is TRBV6-5, the J call TRBJ2-7; D is unclear. The CDR3 nucleotides read TGTGCCAGCAGTTACTCGACGGCAGAGTCCTACGAGCAGTACTTC. Protein: CASSYSTAESYEQYF.